Reported below is one TCR beta chain. This clonotype came up many times. Its antigen is not yet known. Base qualities were left out, and no much larger clone turns up one base away. V loses 6 bases of germline sequence and J loses 1 base, and the interval between the two ends is 8 bases. Its CDR3 holds 13 amino acids, cysteine through phenylalanine. Only the CDR3 DNA stays, 39 bases, in frame from base 1. CDR1 and CDR2, looked up from the germline V gene (reference sequence), are MNHEY and SMNVEV. The data stem from a study of T cells in Graves' hyperthyroidism and ophthalmopathy (dated by TCRdb to about 2019). Background for the entire study: Peripheral blood samples were taken at the time of initial diagnosis, prior to any treatment. To identify TCR V-J signatures that set the groups apart, the researchers used a discovery cohort of 100 patients, made up of approximately 43 with Graves' ophthalmopathy and approximately 57 with stable Graves' hyperthyroidism. An independent validation cohort of fewer than 20 hyperthyroidism patients and 15 or so patients who later progressed to ophthalmopathy tested prospective prediction of ophthalmopathy. The roughly 94 discovery patients were randomly split 7:3 into training and test sets. In addition, the study compared T-cell repertoires in thyroid tissue and in blood from over 5 Graves' hyperthyroidism patients. Following sampling, methimazole starting at 30 mg daily was given to hyperthyroidism patients, and high-dose intravenous methylprednisolone was given to ophthalmopathy patients. According to the paper, TCR Vbeta CDR3 sequencing was carried out on over 130 peripheral blood samples, which came from some 41 ophthalmopathy, 80 or so hyperthyroidism and about 17 progressor patients.

The TCR beta CDR3 regions were amplified from RNA transcripts. For the first round of RT-PCR on the TCR CDR3, the HTBI primer set was used together with the Qiagen OneStep RT-PCR kit. Libraries were constructed in a second round of multiplex PCR, after which size selection and purification were carried out. Sequencing of the libraries was done on an Illumina HiSeq2000 using paired-end 100 bp reads. The study's processing was this. SOAPnuke was used to process the raw data, throwing out any read that contained adapters or uncalled bases, had a mean Phred below 15, or lacked an exact constant-primer or identifier match. High-quality paired reads were merged with COPE v1.2.5, and unique nucleotide sequences were defined as clonotypes. MiTCR v1.1 was used to align the clonotypes against IMGT TRBV, TRBD and TRBJ reference segments. The analysis was restricted to V-J combinations with a frequency above 0.0001, which together covered 99.2% of the repertoires. A TCS score was defined as the ratio between F50 (clonal expansion) and ExV (chaos), using BLOSUM62-based TCRdist between CDR3 peptides within each V-J. Welch's t-statistics and random forest reduced 514 V-J features to roughly 13, which were used in a naive Bayes classifier (R e1071). Using fastp at Q25 and MiXCR, TCRdb reprocessed the public reads and kept productive beta chains. CDR3 protein duplicates are merged, each entry listing the most common genes and DNA. TCRdb, not the original authors, processed these V and J calls. The sample has under 400,000 distinct CDR3 sequences on record, 11% to 15% of them singletons. Approximately 11% of the sample is in the top ten clones.

General findings and caveats noted by the study authors: Sample size was not statistically predetermined, and investigators were not blinded to group allocation. In validation, the model predicted progression to ophthalmopathy a median of around six months before onset, with roughly 68% sensitivity and roughly 73% specificity. A model built on a 13 V-J signature distinguished ophthalmopathy from stable hyperthyroidism, reaching roughly 88% sensitivity and about 81% specificity in cross-validation and 80%/75% in testing. Blood samples also contained most of the expanded thyroid clonotypes (frequency above 0.001), which suggests that blood repertoires may reflect thyroid immune responses.

Graves' hyperthyroidism was defined as stable when no progression to ophthalmopathy occurred over 18 months of follow-up. Hyperthyroidism patients were newly diagnosed, had a disease duration of under 2 months, and were aged 18 to 65 years. Patients with uncontrolled infections, other autoimmune diseases, pregnancy or lactation were excluded. Diagnoses were based on clinical symptoms, serum thyroxine and TRAb, thyroid ultrasound and orbital computed tomography. PBMCs were separated from around 9.1 ml of fresh peripheral blood using Ficoll-Paque density gradient centrifugation. Total RNA was extracted using Trizol reagent, and RNA quality was assessed on an Agilent 2100 Bioanalyzer.

The chain uses TRBV27 and TRBJ2-3, with the D gene uncertain. This receptor was taken from a woman between 55 and 75 years old with Graves' hyperthyroidism. The sequenced sample consisted of blood. The DNA reads as follows: TGTGCCAGCAGCTTTGGAGGCACAGATACGCAGTATTTT. This sequence encodes CASSFGGTDTQYF.